These 4 T cell receptor beta chains share one sample of origin, sequenced in a study of T cells after yellow fever vaccination. Via MiXCR, TCRdb re-called the 5' RACE reads, giving one row per CDR3 protein. This sample has about 99,000 distinct CDR3 sequences; roughly 6% occur once, and the top ten carry about two fifths. The starting material was CD8+ T cells sorted from PBMCs, obtained 10 days after the yellow fever booster vaccination. The receptor set was obtained from a man between 18 and 35 years old who received the YFV17D yellow fever vaccine.

This chain links TRBV2 with TRBJ1-1, with TRBD1 identical over 10 bases. Germline V lookup: CDR1 SNHLY, CDR2 FYNNEI. J was trimmed by 6 bases and V by 6 bases; bases with no gene match: 10. This CDR3 comprises 15 residues. The CDR3 DNA sequence: TGTGCCAGCAGCAGACAGGGGGCATTGATCGCTGAAGCTTTCTTT. Translated, it gives CASSRQGALIAEAFF.

Many counts were recorded for this clonotype. The V call is TRBV15, the J call TRBJ2-3; D perhaps matches TRBD2 (5 bases). This CDR3 has 14 residues. V gave up 8 bases and J gave up 0 bases, with 12 bases separating them. CDR1 LNHNV and CDR2 YYDKDF come from the germline V gene (reference sequence). CDR3 sequence reads: CATSFGDSTDTQYF. The CDR3 DNA follows: TGTGCCACCTCCTTCGGGGATAGCACAGATACGCAGTATTTT. Supplemented by reference TRBV15 and TRBJ2-3, the full variable domain reads DAMVIQNPRYQVTQFGKPVTLSCSQTLNHNVMYWYQQKSSQAPKLLFHYYDKDFNNEADTPDNFQSRRPNTSFCFLDIRSPGLGDTAMYLCATSFGDSTDTQYFGPGTRLTVL.

The gene calls are TRBV7-6 and TRBJ1-1, with 11 nucleotides matching TRBD1. The CDR3 totals 18 residues. CDR1 is SGHVS, CDR2 FNYEAQ, per germline. V shed 1 base and J 1 base; nucleotides not matched to a gene: 8. CDR3 loop: CASSLVGTGGGRNTEAFF. The CDR3 DNA is TGTGCCAGCAGCTTAGTTGGGACAGGGGGGGGCCGGAACACTGAAGCTTTCTTT.

This sequence joins TRBV5-1 and TRBJ2-7; the match to TRBD1 covers 11 bases. Germline lookup yields CDR1 SGHRS and CDR2 YFSETQ. The CDR3 has 14 residues. The V segment lost 3 bases and the J segment 5 bases; nucleotides outside the gene matches: 4. CDR3 bases: TGCGCCAGCAGCTGGGACAGGGGGGTCCACGAGCAGTACTTC. It codes for CASSWDRGVHEQYF.